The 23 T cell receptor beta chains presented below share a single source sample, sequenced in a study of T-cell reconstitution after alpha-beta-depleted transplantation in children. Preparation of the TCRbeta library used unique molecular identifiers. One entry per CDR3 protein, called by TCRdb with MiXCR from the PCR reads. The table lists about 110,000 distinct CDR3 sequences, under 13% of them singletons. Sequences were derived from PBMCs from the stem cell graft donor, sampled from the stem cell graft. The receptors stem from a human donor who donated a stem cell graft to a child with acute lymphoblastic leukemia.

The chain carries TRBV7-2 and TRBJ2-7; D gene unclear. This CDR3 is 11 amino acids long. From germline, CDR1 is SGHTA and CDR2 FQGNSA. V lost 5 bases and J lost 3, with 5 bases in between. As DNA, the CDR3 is TGTGCCAGCAGCCTAATCTACGAGCAGTACTTC. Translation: CASSLIYEQYF.

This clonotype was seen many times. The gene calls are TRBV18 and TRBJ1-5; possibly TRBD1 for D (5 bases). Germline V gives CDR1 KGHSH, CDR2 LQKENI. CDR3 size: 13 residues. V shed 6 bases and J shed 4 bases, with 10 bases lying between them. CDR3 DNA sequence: TGTGCCAGCTCGGGGGGGACTAATCAGCCCCAGCATTTT. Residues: CASSGGTNQPQHF.

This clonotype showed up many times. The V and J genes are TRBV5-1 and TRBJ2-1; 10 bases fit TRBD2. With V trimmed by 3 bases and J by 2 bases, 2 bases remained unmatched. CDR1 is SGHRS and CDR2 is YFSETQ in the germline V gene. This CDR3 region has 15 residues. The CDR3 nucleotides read TGCGCCAGCAGCTCCAGCGGGGGGGCCTACAATGAGCAGTTCTTC. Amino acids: CASSSSGGAYNEQFF.

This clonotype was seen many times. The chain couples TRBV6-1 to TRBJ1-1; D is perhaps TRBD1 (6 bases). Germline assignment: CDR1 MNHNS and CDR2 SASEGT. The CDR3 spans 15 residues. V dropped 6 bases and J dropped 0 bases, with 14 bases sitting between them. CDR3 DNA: TGTGCCAGCAGAACAGGGTACACCATGAACACTGAAGCTTTCTTT. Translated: CASRTGYTMNTEAFF.

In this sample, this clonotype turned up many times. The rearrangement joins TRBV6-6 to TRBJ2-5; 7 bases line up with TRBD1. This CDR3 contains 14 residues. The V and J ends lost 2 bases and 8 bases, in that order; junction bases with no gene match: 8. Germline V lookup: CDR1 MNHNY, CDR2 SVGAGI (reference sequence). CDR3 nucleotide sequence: TGTGCCAGCAGTTACCCGGGACAGTCGCCCACCCAGTACTTC. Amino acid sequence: CASSYPGQSPTQYF.

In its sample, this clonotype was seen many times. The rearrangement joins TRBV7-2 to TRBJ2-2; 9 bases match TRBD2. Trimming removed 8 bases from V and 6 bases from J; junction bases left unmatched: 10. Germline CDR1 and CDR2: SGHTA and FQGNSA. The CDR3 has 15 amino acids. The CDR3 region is CASRSAGGAAGELFF. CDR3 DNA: TGTGCCAGCCGGTCGGCGGGGGGGGCCGCCGGGGAGCTGTTTTTT.

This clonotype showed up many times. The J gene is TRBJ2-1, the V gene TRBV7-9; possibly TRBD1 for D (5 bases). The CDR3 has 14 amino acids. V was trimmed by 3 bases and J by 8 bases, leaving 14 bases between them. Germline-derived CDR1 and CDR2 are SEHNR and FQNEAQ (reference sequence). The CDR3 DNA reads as TGTGCCAGCAGCTTTCCCCAGGGTTTCGATGAGCAGTTCTTC. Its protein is CASSFPQGFDEQFF.

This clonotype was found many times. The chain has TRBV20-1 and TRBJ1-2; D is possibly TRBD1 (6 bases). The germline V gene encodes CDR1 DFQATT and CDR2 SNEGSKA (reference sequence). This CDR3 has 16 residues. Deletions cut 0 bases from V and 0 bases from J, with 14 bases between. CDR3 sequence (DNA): TGCAGTGCTAGAGATACACAGGGTCATCCTAACTATGGCTACACCTTC. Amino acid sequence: CSARDTQGHPNYGYTF.

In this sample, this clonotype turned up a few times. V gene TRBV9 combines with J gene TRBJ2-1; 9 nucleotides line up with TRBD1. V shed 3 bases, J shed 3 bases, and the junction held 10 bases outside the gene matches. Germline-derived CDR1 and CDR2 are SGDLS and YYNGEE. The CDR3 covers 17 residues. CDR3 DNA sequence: TGTGCCAGCAGCGGGGGACAGGGTATATCCCGCTACAATGAGCAGTTCTTC. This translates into CASSGGQGISRYNEQFF.

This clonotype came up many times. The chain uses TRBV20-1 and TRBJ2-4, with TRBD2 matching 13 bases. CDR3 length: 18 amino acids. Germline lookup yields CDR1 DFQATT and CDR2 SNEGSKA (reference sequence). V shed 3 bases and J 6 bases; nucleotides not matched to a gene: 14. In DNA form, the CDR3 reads TGCAGTGCTAGGACAACTAGCGGGAGGGAGGTGTCTATAAACATTCAGTACTTC. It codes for CSARTTSGREVSINIQYF.

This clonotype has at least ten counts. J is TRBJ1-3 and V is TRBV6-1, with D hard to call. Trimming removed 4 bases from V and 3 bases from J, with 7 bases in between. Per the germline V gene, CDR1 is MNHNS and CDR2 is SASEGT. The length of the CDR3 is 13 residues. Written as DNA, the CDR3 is TGTGCCAGCAGTGTGGCGGGTGGAAACACCATATATTTT. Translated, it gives CASSVAGGNTIYF.

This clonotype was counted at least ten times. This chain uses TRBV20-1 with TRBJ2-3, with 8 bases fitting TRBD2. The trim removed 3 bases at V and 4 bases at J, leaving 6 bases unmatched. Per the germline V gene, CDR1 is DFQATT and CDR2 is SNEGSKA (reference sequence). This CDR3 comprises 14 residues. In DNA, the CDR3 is TGCAGTGCTAGCGGGAGGGGAGGAGCAGATACGCAGTATTTT. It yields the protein CSASGRGGADTQYF.

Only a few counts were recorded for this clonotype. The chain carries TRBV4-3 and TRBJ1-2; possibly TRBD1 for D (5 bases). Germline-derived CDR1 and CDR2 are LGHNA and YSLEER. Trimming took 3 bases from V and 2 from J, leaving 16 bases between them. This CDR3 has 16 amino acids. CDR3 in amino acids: CASSQFRVGINYGYTF. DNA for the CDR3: TGCGCCAGCAGCCAGTTCAGGGTCGGAATAAACTATGGCTACACCTTC.

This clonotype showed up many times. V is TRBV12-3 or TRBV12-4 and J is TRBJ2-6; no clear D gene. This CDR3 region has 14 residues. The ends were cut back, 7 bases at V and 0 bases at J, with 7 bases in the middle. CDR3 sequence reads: CASTKSSGANVLTF. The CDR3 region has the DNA TGTGCCAGCACCAAGAGCTCTGGGGCCAACGTCCTGACTTTC.

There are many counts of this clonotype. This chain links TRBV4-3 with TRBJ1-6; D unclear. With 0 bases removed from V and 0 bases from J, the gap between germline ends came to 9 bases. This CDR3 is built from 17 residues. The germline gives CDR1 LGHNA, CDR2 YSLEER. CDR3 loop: CASSQDSISSYNSPLHF. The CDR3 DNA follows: TGCGCCAGCAGCCAAGATTCGATCAGCTCCTATAATTCACCCCTCCACTTT.

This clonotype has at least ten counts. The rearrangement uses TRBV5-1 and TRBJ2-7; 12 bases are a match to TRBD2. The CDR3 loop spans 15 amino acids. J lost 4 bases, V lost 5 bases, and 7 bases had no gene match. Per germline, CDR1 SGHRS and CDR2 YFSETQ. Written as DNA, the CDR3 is TGCGCCAGCAGTCAAGGACTAGCGGGATATTACGAGCAGTACTTC. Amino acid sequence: CASSQGLAGYYEQYF.

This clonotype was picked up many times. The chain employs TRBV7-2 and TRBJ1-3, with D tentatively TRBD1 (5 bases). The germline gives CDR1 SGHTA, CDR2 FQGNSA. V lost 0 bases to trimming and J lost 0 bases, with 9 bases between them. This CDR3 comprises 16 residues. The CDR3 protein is CASSLAQVNSGNTIYF. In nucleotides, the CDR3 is TGTGCCAGCAGCTTAGCACAGGTGAACTCTGGAAACACCATATATTTT.

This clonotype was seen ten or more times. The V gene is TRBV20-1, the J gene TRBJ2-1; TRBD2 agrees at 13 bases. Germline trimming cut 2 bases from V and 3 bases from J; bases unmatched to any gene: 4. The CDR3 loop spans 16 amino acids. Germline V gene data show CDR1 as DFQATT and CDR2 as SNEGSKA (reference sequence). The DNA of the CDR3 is TGCAGTGCTAGAACCGGGACTAGCGGGGACTACAATGAGCAGTTCTTC. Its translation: CSARTGTSGDYNEQFF.

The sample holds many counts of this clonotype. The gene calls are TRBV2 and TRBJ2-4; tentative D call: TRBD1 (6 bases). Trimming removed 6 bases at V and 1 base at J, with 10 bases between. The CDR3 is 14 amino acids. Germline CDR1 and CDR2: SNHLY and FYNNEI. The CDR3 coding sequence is TGTGCCAGCAGGCCCGGACAGGCCAAAAACATTCAGTACTTC. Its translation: CASRPGQAKNIQYF.

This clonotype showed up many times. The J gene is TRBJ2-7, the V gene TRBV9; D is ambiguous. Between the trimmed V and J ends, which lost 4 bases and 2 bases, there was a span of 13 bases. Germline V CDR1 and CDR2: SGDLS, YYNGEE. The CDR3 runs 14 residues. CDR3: CASSSRGNPYEQYF. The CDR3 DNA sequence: TGTGCCAGCAGCTCCCGCGGTAACCCCTACGAGCAGTACTTC.

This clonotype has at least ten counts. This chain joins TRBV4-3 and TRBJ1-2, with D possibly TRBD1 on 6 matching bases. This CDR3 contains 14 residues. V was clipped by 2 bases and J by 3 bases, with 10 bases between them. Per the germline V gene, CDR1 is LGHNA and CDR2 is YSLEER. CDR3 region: CASSQPPGDYGYTF. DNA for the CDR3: TGCGCCAGCAGCCAACCCCCAGGGGACTATGGCTACACCTTC.

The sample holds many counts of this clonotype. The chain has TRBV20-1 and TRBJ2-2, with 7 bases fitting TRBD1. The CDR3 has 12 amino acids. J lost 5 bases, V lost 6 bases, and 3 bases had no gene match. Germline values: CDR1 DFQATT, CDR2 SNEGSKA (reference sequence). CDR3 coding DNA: TGCAGTGCGACACAGGGGACCGGGGAGCTGTTTTTT. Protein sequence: CSATQGTGELFF.

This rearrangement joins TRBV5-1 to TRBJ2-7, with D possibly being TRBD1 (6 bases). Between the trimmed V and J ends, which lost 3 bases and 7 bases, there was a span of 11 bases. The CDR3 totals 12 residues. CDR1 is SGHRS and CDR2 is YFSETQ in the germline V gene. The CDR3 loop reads CASSSQGKEQYF. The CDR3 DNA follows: TGCGCCAGCAGCTCGCAGGGGAAAGAGCAGTACTTC. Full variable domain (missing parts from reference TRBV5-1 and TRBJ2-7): KAGVTQTPRYLIKTRGQQVTLSCSPISGHRSVSWYQQTPGQGLQFLFEYFSETQRNKGNFPGRFSGRQFSNSRSEMNVSTLELGDSALYLCASSSQGKEQYFGPGTRLTVT.